Each of the 17 T cell receptor beta chains below was sequenced from the same sample in a study of a mutant IDH1 vaccine in newly diagnosed glioma. These TCRs' antigens remain unknown. The table came from immunoSEQ multiplex PCR; TCRdb's copy has only in-frame clones and leaves some out. There are about 48,000 clones in the sample; 65% to 80% occur only once, and less than 7.5% lies in the top ten. The time point: week 35, safety follow-up. In every dose of vaccine, 300 ug of mutant IDH1 20-mer peptide was given alongside topical imiquimod. This sample comprised PBMCs, obtained from a glioma patient whose treatment included an IDH1 peptide vaccine. These receptors were taken from a man between 40 and 49 years old with glioma.

This clone was found a few times. CDR3 in DNA: TGTGCCAGCAGGACGGACAGCACAAATTCACCCCTCCACTTT. Protein product: CASRTDSTNSPLHF. The chain carries TRBV2 and TRBJ1-6, with D possibly matching TRBD1 (6 bases). V lost 6 bases and J lost 7, with 13 bases in between. This CDR3 has 14 amino acids. Germline V gives CDR1 SNHLY, CDR2 FYNNEI.

This chain joins TRBV15 and TRBJ2-7; no reliable D call. This CDR3 comprises 13 residues. Trimming pared 0 bases from V and 3 bases from J, leaving 6 bases between. CDR1 and CDR2 (germline): LNHNV, YYDKDF (reference sequence). CDR3 coding DNA: TGTGCCACCAGCAGAGAAGGCAGCTACGAGCAGTACTTC. It specifies CATSREGSYEQYF. The whole variable domain, filled in from reference TRBV15 and TRBJ2-7, reads DAMVIQNPRYQVTQFGKPVTLSCSQTLNHNVMYWYQQKSSQAPKLLFHYYDKDFNNEADTPDNFQSRRPNTSFCFLDIRSPGLGDTAMYLCATSREGSYEQYFGPGTRLTVT.

This chain links TRBV5-6 with TRBJ2-1; TRBD2 agrees at 8 bases. With 4 bases clipped from V and 4 bases from J, the junction kept 10 bases outside the gene matches. Looked up from germline, CDR1 is SGHDT and CDR2 is YYEEEE. The CDR3 covers 16 residues. CDR3 loop: CASSPQSGGGYNEQFF. The CDR3 DNA reads as TGTGCCAGCAGCCCCCAAAGCGGGGGAGGGTACAATGAGCAGTTCTTC.

The chain joins TRBV1 to TRBJ2-7. TRBV1 is flagged as a pseudogene. This CDR3 contains 17 residues. The CDR3 region has the DNA TGCACCAGCAGCCTCCTCGGACGGGGCGAGCTTCTCGACGAGCAGTACTTC. Translated, it gives CTSSLLGRGELLDEQYF.

This chain connects TRBV6-1 to TRBJ1-1; 7 bases line up with TRBD1. J gave up 7 bases and V 2 bases, and 7 bases lay outside the gene matches. Germline-derived CDR1 and CDR2 are MNHNS and SASEGT. The CDR3 loop spans 14 amino acids. The CDR3 loop is CASSESTGRREAFF. The CDR3 nucleotides are TGTGCCAGCAGTGAATCGACAGGGCGACGTGAAGCTTTCTTT.

Relative to its sample, this clone is medium-sized. DNA for the CDR3: TGCGCCAGCAGCTTGGGAGGACTCGCAACTAATGAAAAACTGTTTTTT. Translation: CASSLGGLATNEKLFF. The V call is TRBV5-1, the J call TRBJ1-4; D gene ambiguous. V gave up 0 bases and J gave up 0 bases, with 9 bases separating them. The CDR3 runs to 16 residues. CDR1 and CDR2 from the germline V gene are SGHRS and YFSETQ.

This sequence joins TRBV6-1 and TRBJ1-2, with D tentatively TRBD1 (5 bases). The V gene lost 2 bases and the J gene lost 3 bases, with 16 bases spanning the gap. The CDR3 sequence is 16 residues long. Per the germline V gene, CDR1 is MNHNS and CDR2 is SASEGT. CDR3: CASSESGIGADYGYTF. DNA for the CDR3: TGTGCCAGCAGTGAAAGTGGGATAGGGGCCGACTATGGCTACACCTTC.

The J gene is TRBJ1-6, the V gene TRBV5-1, with D tentatively TRBD1 (5 bases). Deletions cut 0 bases from V and 8 bases from J, with 9 bases between. The CDR3 consists of 14 residues. CDR1 and CDR2 (germline): SGHRS, YFSETQ. The CDR3 DNA follows: TGCGCCAGCAGCTTGGGACAGAAGGATTCACCCCTCCACTTT. Protein: CASSLGQKDSPLHF.

This clone was seen more than once but under ten times. The rearrangement joins TRBV10-1 to TRBJ2-7; 7 positions agree with TRBD1. The ends lost 3 bases at V and 2 bases at J; junction bases unmatched: 4. The germline gives CDR1 WNHNN, CDR2 SYGVQD (reference sequence). The length of the CDR3 is 14 residues. In DNA, the CDR3 is TGCGCCAGCAGTGACCAGGGACAGCCCTACGAGCAGTACTTC. It encodes CASSDQGQPYEQYF.

V usage is TRBV30 and J usage is TRBJ1-3, with a weak D call TRBD1 (5 bases). Germline values: CDR1 GTSNPN, CDR2 SVGIG (reference sequence). The CDR3 runs to 14 residues. V shed 5 bases and J shed 0 bases, with 11 bases lying between them. The CDR3 reads CAWEGSLSGNTIYF. The CDR3 bases are TGTGCCTGGGAGGGGAGTCTCTCTGGAAACACCATATATTTT.

This clone has just one count. J is TRBJ2-7 and V is TRBV16; D gene ambiguous. The CDR3 extends over 13 amino acids. Germline CDR1 is KGHSY and CDR2 is FQNENV. V shed 2 bases and J shed 1 base, with 6 bases lying between them. CDR3 protein: CASSQPGSYEQYF. In DNA, the CDR3 is TGTGCCAGCAGCCAACCTGGTTCCTACGAGCAGTACTTC.

The V gene is TRBV14, the J gene TRBJ1-6; D gene ambiguous. The germline V gene encodes CDR1 SGHDN and CDR2 FVKESK. The CDR3 consists of 16 residues. Trimming pared 2 bases from V and 5 bases from J, leaving 13 bases between. DNA for the CDR3: TGTGCCAGCAGCCAACTTGGAGGGTCACATAATTCACCCCTCCACTTT. As protein: CASSQLGGSHNSPLHF. Complete variable domain (other parts from reference TRBV14 and TRBJ1-6): EAGVTQFPSHSVIEKGQTVTLRCDPISGHDNLYWYRRVMGKEIKFLLHFVKESKQDESGMPNNRFLAERTGGTYSTLKVQPAELEDSGVYFCASSQLGGSHNSPLHFGNGTRLTVT.

Only a few counts were recorded for this clone. The CDR3 region has the DNA TGTGCCAGCTCACCAAACGAGGGTGCGAACACCGGGGAGCTGTTTTTT. Translating gives CASSPNEGANTGELFF. This chain connects TRBV18 to TRBJ2-2; D might be TRBD2 (5 bases). CDR3 length: 16 residues. Germline V gene lookup returns CDR1 KGHSH and CDR2 LQKENI. Trimming removed 2 bases at V and 0 bases at J, with 10 bases between.

V and J are TRBV6-6 and TRBJ1-5; D unresolved. Per germline, CDR1 MNHNY and CDR2 SVGAGI (reference sequence). This CDR3 region has 14 residues. Trimming left V 2 bases short and J 1 base short, with 6 bases between. The CDR3 DNA reads TGTGCCAGCAGTTACAGACAAAGCAATCAGCCCCAGCATTTT. It encodes CASSYRQSNQPQHF.

This clone was observed a handful of times. The rearrangement links TRBV27 to TRBJ2-5, with TRBD2 matching over 10 bases. Germline-derived CDR1 and CDR2 are MNHEY and SMNVEV (reference sequence). The CDR3 extends over 14 amino acids. The J segment lost 5 bases and the V segment lost 5 bases, leaving 5 bases of the junction unmatched. This chain's CDR3 is CASSRLSGGETQYF. The CDR3 coding sequence is TGTGCCAGCAGTCGACTTAGCGGGGGGGAGACCCAGTACTTC.

The chain joins TRBV7-8 to TRBJ1-1, with D tentatively TRBD1 (6 bases). In germline, CDR1 is SGHVS, CDR2 FQNEAQ. This CDR3 spans 13 amino acids. V lost 5 bases, J lost 1 base, and 8 bases lay in between. In nucleotides, the CDR3 is TGTGCCAGCAGCCTACAGGGGAACACTGAAGCTTTCTTT. It yields the protein CASSLQGNTEAFF.

In its sample, this clone was seen a few times. Here the CDR3 reads CASSLDRGNTEAFF. In DNA, the CDR3 is TGTGCCAGCAGCTTAGACAGGGGGAACACTGAAGCTTTCTTT. The chain has TRBV5-8 and TRBJ1-1; TRBD1 agrees at 8 bases. The V segment lost 2 bases and the J segment 1 base; nucleotides outside the gene matches: 1. Per the germline V gene, CDR1 is SGHTS and CDR2 is YDEGEE. There are 14 residues in the CDR3.